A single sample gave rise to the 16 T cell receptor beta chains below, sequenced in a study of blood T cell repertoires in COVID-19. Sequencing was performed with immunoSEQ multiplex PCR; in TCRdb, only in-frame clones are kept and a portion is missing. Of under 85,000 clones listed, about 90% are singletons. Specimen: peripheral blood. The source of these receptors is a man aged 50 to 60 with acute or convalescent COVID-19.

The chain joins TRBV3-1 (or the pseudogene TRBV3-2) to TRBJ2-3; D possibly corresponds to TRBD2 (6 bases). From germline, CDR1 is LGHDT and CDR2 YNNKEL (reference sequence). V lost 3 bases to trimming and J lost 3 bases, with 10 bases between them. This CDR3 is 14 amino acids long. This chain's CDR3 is CASSQLGRTDTQYF. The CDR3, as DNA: TGTGCCAGCAGCCAGCTAGGGAGGACAGATACGCAGTATTTT.

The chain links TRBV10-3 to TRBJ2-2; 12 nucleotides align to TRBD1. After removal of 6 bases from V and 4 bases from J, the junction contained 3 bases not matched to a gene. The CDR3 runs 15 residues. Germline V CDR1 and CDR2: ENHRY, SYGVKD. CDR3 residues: CAIRGTGGGTGELFF. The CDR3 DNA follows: TGTGCCATCAGGGGGACAGGGGGCGGCACCGGGGAGCTGTTTTTT.

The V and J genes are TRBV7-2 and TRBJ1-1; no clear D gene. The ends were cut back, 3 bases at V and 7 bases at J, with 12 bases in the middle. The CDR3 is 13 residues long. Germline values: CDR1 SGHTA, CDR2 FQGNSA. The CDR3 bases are TGTGCCAGCAGCTTGAGGTTCCGACTTGAAGCTTTCTTT. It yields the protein CASSLRFRLEAFF.

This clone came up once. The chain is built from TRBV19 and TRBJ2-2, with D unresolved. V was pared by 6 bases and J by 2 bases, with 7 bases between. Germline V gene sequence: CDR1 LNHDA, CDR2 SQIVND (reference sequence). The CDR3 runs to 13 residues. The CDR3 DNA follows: TGTGCCAGTAGCCACATTAACACCGGGGAGCTGTTTTTT. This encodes CASSHINTGELFF.

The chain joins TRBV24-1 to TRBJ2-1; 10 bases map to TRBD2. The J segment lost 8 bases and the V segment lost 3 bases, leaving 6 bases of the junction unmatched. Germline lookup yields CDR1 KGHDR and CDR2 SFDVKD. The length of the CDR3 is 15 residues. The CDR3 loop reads CATSDRAGGSYEQFF. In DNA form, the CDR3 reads TGTGCCACCAGTGATAGAGCGGGAGGGAGCTATGAGCAGTTCTTC.

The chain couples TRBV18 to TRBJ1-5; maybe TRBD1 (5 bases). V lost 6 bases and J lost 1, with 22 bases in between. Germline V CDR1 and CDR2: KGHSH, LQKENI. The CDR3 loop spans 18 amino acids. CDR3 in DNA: TGTGCCAGCTCCTCACAACTCCGGGCCGCAGGGAGCAATCAGCCCCAGCATTTT. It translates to CASSSQLRAAGSNQPQHF.

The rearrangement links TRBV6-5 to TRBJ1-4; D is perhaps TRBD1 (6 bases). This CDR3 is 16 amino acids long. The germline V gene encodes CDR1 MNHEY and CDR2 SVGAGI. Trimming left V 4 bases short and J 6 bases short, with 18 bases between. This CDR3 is CASSSVQGLVDEKLFF. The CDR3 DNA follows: TGTGCCAGCAGTTCCGTGCAGGGGTTGGTGGATGAAAAACTGTTTTTT.

The CDR3: CASSSSWTGVLYEQYF. CDR3 in DNA: TGCGCCAGCAGCTCGTCGTGGACAGGGGTCTTGTACGAGCAGTACTTC. This chain joins TRBV5-1 and TRBJ2-7; 9 bases map to TRBD1. J lost 4 bases, V lost 3 bases, and 11 bases had no gene match. Germline CDR1 is SGHRS and CDR2 is YFSETQ. CDR3 size: 16 residues.

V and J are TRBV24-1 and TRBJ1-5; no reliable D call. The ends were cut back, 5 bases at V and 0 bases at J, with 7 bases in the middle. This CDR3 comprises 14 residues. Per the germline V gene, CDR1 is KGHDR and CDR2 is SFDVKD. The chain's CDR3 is CATSGGYSNQPQHF. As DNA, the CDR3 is TGTGCCACCAGTGGCGGATATAGCAATCAGCCCCAGCATTTT.

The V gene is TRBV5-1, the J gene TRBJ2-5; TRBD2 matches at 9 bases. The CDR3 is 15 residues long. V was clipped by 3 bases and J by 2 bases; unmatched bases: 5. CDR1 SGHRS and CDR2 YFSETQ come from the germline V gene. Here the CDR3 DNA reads TGCGCCAGCAGCTCGGGACTAGCCGCTCAAGAGACCCAGTACTTC. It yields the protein CASSSGLAAQETQYF.

DNA of the CDR3: TGCGCCAGCAGCTCGGGACTGAGCACTGAAGCTTTCTTT. Its translation is CASSSGLSTEAFF. The chain recombines TRBV5-1 with TRBJ1-1; perhaps TRBD1 as D (5 bases). CDR3 length equals 13 residues. With 3 bases removed from V and 4 bases from J, the gap between germline ends came to 10 bases. In germline, CDR1 is SGHRS, CDR2 YFSETQ. Together with reference TRBV5-1 and TRBJ1-1, the CDR3 gives the full variable domain: KAGVTQTPRYLIKTRGQQVTLSCSPISGHRSVSWYQQTPGQGLQFLFEYFSETQRNKGNFPGRFSGRQFSNSRSEMNVSTLELGDSALYLCASSSGLSTEAFFGQGTRLTVV.

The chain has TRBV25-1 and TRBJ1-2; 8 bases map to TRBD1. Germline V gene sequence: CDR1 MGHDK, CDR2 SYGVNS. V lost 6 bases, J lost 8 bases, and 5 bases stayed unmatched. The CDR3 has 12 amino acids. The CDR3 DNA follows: TGTGCCAGCAGAAATGACAGGGGCGGCTACACCTTC. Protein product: CASRNDRGGYTF.

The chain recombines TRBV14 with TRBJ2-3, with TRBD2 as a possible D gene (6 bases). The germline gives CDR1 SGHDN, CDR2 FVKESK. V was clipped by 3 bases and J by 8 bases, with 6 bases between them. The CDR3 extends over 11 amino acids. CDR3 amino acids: CASSHGGTQYF. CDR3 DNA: TGTGCCAGCAGCCACGGGGGTACGCAGTATTTT.

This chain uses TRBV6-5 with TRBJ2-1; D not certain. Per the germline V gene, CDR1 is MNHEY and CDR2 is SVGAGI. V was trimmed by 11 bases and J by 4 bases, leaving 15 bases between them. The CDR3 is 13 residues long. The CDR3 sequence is CAARIPIYNEQFF. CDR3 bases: TGTGCCGCCAGGATCCCGATATACAATGAGCAGTTCTTC.

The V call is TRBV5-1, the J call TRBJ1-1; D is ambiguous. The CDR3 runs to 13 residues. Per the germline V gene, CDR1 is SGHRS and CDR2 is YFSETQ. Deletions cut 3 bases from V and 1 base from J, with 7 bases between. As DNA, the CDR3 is TGCGCCAGCAGCTCTGAGCCGAACACTGAAGCTTTCTTT. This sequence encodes CASSSEPNTEAFF.

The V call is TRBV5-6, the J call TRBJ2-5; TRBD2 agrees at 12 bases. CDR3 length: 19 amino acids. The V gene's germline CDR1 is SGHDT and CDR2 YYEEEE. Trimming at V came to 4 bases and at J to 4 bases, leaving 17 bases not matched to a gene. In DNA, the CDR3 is TGTGCCAGCAGCCCCTACGGGGAAACCGGACTAGCGGGGACAGAGACCCAGTACTTC. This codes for CASSPYGETGLAGTETQYF.